This TCR beta chain emerged from a study of blood T cell repertoires in COVID-19. Study in general: The analysed material was cDNA or gDNA that came from T cells, B-cell-depleted T cells, or PBMCs.

Original handling: By means of reference gene primer amplification, nucleated cell counts were estimated. Only in-frame clones appear in the TCRdb table, and some are missing; sequencing was by immunoSEQ multiplex PCR. The V and J calls and clone size are taken from that table; D and trimming were inferred from the DNA. The table lists about 140,000 clones, under 90% of them singletons, with approximately 3.5% in the top ten. V lost 8 bases and J lost 5; bases outside the gene matches: 8. Germline-derived CDR1 and CDR2 are LNHDA and SQIVND (reference sequence). There are 15 residues in the CDR3. The sequenced material came from peripheral blood. This TCR was recovered from an older man who had recovered from COVID-19. The chain couples TRBV19 to TRBJ2-2; TRBD1 matches 10 bases. The CDR3 DNA is TGTGCCAGTCGCCGGGACAGGGGCTGGACCGGGGAGCTGTTTTTT. Translation gives CASRRDRGWTGELFF.